Below, 17 T cell receptor beta chains from the same sample are listed, as sequenced in a study of blood T cell repertoires in COVID-19. Sequenced by immunoSEQ multiplex PCR; TCRdb stores in-frame clones only, minus some. The sample includes more than 250,000 clones, approximately 88% seen only once; the top ten take 1.5% to 2%. Input material: peripheral blood. The receptors were gathered from a woman aged 30 to 39 with COVID-19, enrolled during active disease.

The genes are TRBV7-9 and TRBJ2-1; possibly TRBD2 for D (6 bases). The CDR3 has 16 amino acids. The V gene lost 0 bases and the J gene lost 10 bases, with 19 bases spanning the gap. Germline assignment: CDR1 SEHNR and CDR2 FQNEAQ (reference sequence). CDR3 bases: TGTGCCAGCAGCTTAGCGAGGGGACTTCTCGCCGGCGAGCAGTTCTTC. Translated, it gives CASSLARGLLAGEQFF.

The sample holds one count of this clone. This rearrangement joins TRBV12-2 to TRBJ1-1. TRBV12-2 has pseudogene status. There are 17 residues in the CDR3. CDR3 nucleotide sequence: TGTGCAAGTCGCTTAATAAGGAGGAGCTCGAGGAACACTGAAGCTTTCTTT. It encodes CASRLIRRSSRNTEAFF.

This chain joins TRBV19 and TRBJ1-4, with unresolved D. The CDR3 has 14 amino acids. Between the trimmed V and J ends, which lost 2 bases and 17 bases, there was a span of 21 bases. Germline CDR1 LNHDA, CDR2 SQIVND (reference sequence). CDR3 in DNA: TGTGCCAGTAGTATATCCTCTGGGCTACTAGAGAAATTTTTT. It translates to CASSISSGLLEKFF.

V usage is TRBV7-6 and J usage is TRBJ1-1; perhaps TRBD1 as D (5 bases). The CDR3 loop spans 14 amino acids. The V gene's germline CDR1 is SGHVS and CDR2 FNYEAQ. Deletions cut 5 bases from V and 1 base from J, with 11 bases between. The CDR3 sequence is CASSPTVQNTEAFF. The CDR3 bases are TGTGCCAGCAGCCCGACAGTACAGAACACTGAAGCTTTCTTT. Based on the CDR3 plus reference TRBV7-6 and TRBJ1-1, the full variable domain is GAGVSQSPRYKVTKRGQDVALRCDPISGHVSLYWYRQALGQGPEFLTYFNYEAQQDKSGLPNDRFSAERPEGSISTLTIQRTEQRDSAMYRCASSPTVQNTEAFFGQGTRLTVV.

This chain joins TRBV4-1 and TRBJ2-5; 10 bases agree with TRBD2. V trimming: 1 base; J trimming: 0 bases; junction bases outside the gene matches: 11. From germline, CDR1 is MGHRA and CDR2 YSYEKL. The CDR3 has 19 residues. DNA for the CDR3: TGCGCCAGCAGCCAAGTGACGGGGCTAGCGGGAGCGTACCAAGAGACCCAGTACTTC. This gives the protein CASSQVTGLAGAYQETQYF.

J is TRBJ2-3 and V is TRBV11-3; 9 bases agree with TRBD1. CDR1 and CDR2 (germline): SGHNT, YENEEA. V gave up 7 bases and J gave up 6 bases; unmatched junction bases: 11. CDR3 length equals 15 residues. This CDR3 is CASTPQQGASDTQYF. Written as DNA, the CDR3 is TGTGCCAGCACCCCCCAACAGGGGGCATCGGATACGCAGTATTTT. The whole variable domain, filled in from reference TRBV11-3 and TRBJ2-3, reads EAGVVQSPRYKIIEKKQPVAFWCNPISGHNTLYWYLQNLGQGPELLIRYENEEAVDDSQLPKDRFSAERLKGVDSTLKIQPAELGDSAVYLCASTPQQGASDTQYFGPGTRLTVL.

This clone appeared a few times. This rearrangement joins TRBV13 to TRBJ1-1; TRBD1 is a possible D gene (6 bases). The CDR3 extends over 17 amino acids. Germline V gene sequence: CDR1 PRHDT, CDR2 FYEKMQ (reference sequence). V was trimmed by 5 bases and J by 4 bases, leaving 23 bases between them. CDR3 bases: TGTGCCAGCAGCCTCCTGATCTGGGGGCCCGGCCCCACTGAAGCTTTCTTT. Translation: CASSLLIWGPGPTEAFF.

V usage is TRBV28 and J usage is TRBJ1-6; D gene uncertain. The V end was cut by 3 bases, the J end by 0 bases, with 18 bases between. This CDR3 comprises 19 residues. From germline, CDR1 is MDHEN and CDR2 SYDVKM. CDR3 nucleotide sequence: TGTGCCAGCAGTTTTGCGGATTTAGCGTACCCCTCCTATAATTCACCCCTCCACTTT. This sequence encodes CASSFADLAYPSYNSPLHF. The full variable domain, completed using reference TRBV28 and TRBJ1-6, is DVKVTQSSRYLVKRTGEKVFLECVQDMDHENMFWYRQDPGLGLRLIYFSYDVKMKEKGDIPEGYSVSREKKERFSLILESASTNQTSMYLCASSFADLAYPSYNSPLHFGNGTRLTVT.

This rearrangement joins TRBV28 to TRBJ1-3; TRBD1 matches 8 bases. Germline V gives CDR1 MDHEN, CDR2 SYDVKM. This CDR3 is built from 16 residues. The J segment lost 0 bases and the V segment lost 4 bases, leaving 5 bases of the junction unmatched. The CDR3 loop is CASSSSGQDSGNTIYF. The CDR3 DNA reads as TGTGCCAGCAGTTCGTCGGGACAGGACTCTGGAAACACCATATATTTT.

This chain uses TRBV15 with TRBJ1-2, with 7 bases that match TRBD1. The CDR3 consists of 15 residues. Unmatched junction bases numbered 11, after V lost 6 bases and J lost 4 bases. Germline assignment: CDR1 LNHNV and CDR2 YYDKDF (reference sequence). CDR3 sequence: CATSGIDRVSYGYTF. The DNA of the CDR3 is TGTGCCACCAGTGGGATAGACAGGGTATCCTATGGCTACACCTTC.

This chain joins TRBV3-1 (or the pseudogene TRBV3-2) and TRBJ1-2; no reliable D call. The CDR3 has 15 residues. CDR1 and CDR2 from the germline V gene are LGHDT and YNNKEL (reference sequence). Trimming left V 0 bases short and J 4 bases short, with 12 bases between. CDR3 DNA: TGTGCCAGCAGCCAAGATGGAGGAGAGAGCTATGGCTACACCTTC. Translation: CASSQDGGESYGYTF.

Only a few counts were recorded for this clone. The rearrangement joins TRBV2 to TRBJ1-1; D not certain. CDR1 SNHLY and CDR2 FYNNEI come from the germline V gene. The V and J ends lost 9 bases and 0 bases respectively, with 14 bases between them. The CDR3 totals 14 residues. As DNA, the CDR3 is TGTGCCAGTGATTCATGGCCCATGAACACTGAAGCTTTCTTT. Translated, it gives CASDSWPMNTEAFF.

This clone was observed once. This chain joins TRBV7-2 and TRBJ1-1; D gene ambiguous. CDR1 is SGHTA and CDR2 is FQGNSA in the germline V gene. Trimming stripped 0 bases from V and 5 bases from J, with 16 bases between. CDR3 length equals 16 residues. The CDR3 region is CASSLALAGGRTEAFF. The CDR3 DNA sequence: TGTGCCAGCAGCTTAGCGTTGGCGGGCGGCAGAACTGAAGCTTTCTTT.

The chain is built from TRBV7-9 and TRBJ2-3; maybe TRBD1 (5 bases). Germline-derived CDR1 and CDR2 are SEHNR and FQNEAQ (reference sequence). V lost 6 bases and J lost 3, with 10 bases in between. There are 13 residues in the CDR3. CDR3 sequence (DNA): TGTGCCAGCAGTCAACAGGTGACAGATACGCAGTATTTT. Amino acid sequence: CASSQQVTDTQYF.

This chain joins TRBV5-4 and TRBJ1-4; unclear D gene. This CDR3 is built from 13 residues. The ends were cut back, 1 base at V and 7 bases at J, with 8 bases in the middle. Germline assignment: CDR1 SGHNT and CDR2 YYREEE (reference sequence). The DNA for the CDR3 is TGTGCCAGCAGCTTGAGGCGGGGTGAAAAACTGTTTTTT. This codes for CASSLRRGEKLFF.

This sequence joins TRBV4-1 and TRBJ1-1; perhaps TRBD1 as D (6 bases). This CDR3 region has 16 residues. V shed 4 bases and J shed 0 bases, with 15 bases lying between them. Germline V gene lookup returns CDR1 MGHRA and CDR2 YSYEKL. The CDR3 DNA reads TGCGCCAGCAGCCCACTGAATGGGGGCATGAACACTGAAGCTTTCTTT. Protein product: CASSPLNGGMNTEAFF.

The chain is built from TRBV7-9 and TRBJ2-5; D gene uncertain. The CDR3 length is 14 residues. The germline V gene has CDR1 SEHNR and CDR2 FQNEAQ (reference sequence). V was shortened by 3 bases and J by 5 bases, with 13 bases between the two germline ends. CDR3 bases: TGTGCCAGCAGCTTCCGAGAGGTGCAGGAGACCCAGTACTTC. It codes for CASSFREVQETQYF.